This TCR beta chain was sequenced in a study of blood T cell repertoires in COVID-19. As for the study in general: Acute and convalescent COVID-19 specimens originated in the United States, Italy and Spain.

This clone showed up just a few times. Authors' processing steps: Amplified reference gene primers provided the basis for estimating nucleated cell counts. TCRdb keeps only in-frame clones here, not all; method: immunoSEQ multiplex PCR. V and J calls and clone size are as listed in that table; D and trimming were resolved from the DNA. In the table there are 200,000 to 250,000 clones, around 83% of which are singletons. With 5 bases clipped from V and 7 bases from J, the junction kept 10 bases outside the gene matches. Germline CDR1 reads SGHVS; CDR2 reads FQNEAQ. CDR3 size: 15 residues. Sequencing input: peripheral blood. The V call is TRBV7-8, the J call TRBJ1-4, with 7 bases aligning to TRBD1. This TCR derives from a man aged 45-65 years who had recovered from COVID-19. CDR3 protein: CASSRNRGSREKLFF. The CDR3 DNA is TGTGCCAGCAGCCGGAACAGGGGCTCTCGTGAAAAACTGTTTTTT. Using reference TRBV7-8 and TRBJ1-4 for the parts outside the CDR3, the full variable domain is GAGVSQSPRYKVAKRGQDVALRCDPISGHVSLFWYQQALGQGPEFLTYFQNEAQLDKSGLPSDRFFAERPEGSVSTLKIQRTQQEDSAVYLCASSRNRGSREKLFFGSGTQLSVL.